Presented here are 9 T cell receptor beta chains from one specimen sequenced in a study of neurological immune-mediated disorders. One entry per CDR3 protein results from TCRdb running MiXCR on the 5' RACE reads. The sample shows 40,000 or so distinct CDR3 sequences, about 2.5% of them seen only once. Sample: PBMCs. These receptors originate from a man aged 25 to 40 with multiple sclerosis.

This clonotype was detected many times. The rearrangement joins TRBV20-1 to TRBJ2-3, with D possibly being TRBD1 (6 bases). The CDR3 has 15 residues. Per the germline V gene, CDR1 is DFQATT and CDR2 is SNEGSKA (reference sequence). Trimming removed 0 bases at V and 2 bases at J, with 12 bases between. As DNA, the CDR3 is TGCAGTGCTAGAGATTTGGGGGACAACACAGATACGCAGTATTTT. Encoded protein: CSARDLGDNTDTQYF.

This clonotype has ten or more counts. The CDR3 coding sequence is TGCGTCCGCTTCACGAACACTGAAGCTTTCTTT. It translates to CVRFTNTEAFF. This chain uses TRBV20-1 with TRBJ1-1; D remains unclear. Germline CDR1 and CDR2: DFQATT and SNEGSKA (reference sequence). This CDR3 comprises 11 residues.

This clonotype was counted between two and nine times. The chain has TRBV6-5 and TRBJ2-5; 16 bases match TRBD2. J lost 4 bases, V lost 6 bases, and 5 bases had no gene match. There are 16 residues in the CDR3. Per germline, CDR1 MNHEY and CDR2 SVGAGI. In DNA form, the CDR3 reads TGTGCCAGCAGCAGGGGACTAGCGGGGGGGCCAGAGACCCAGTACTTC. The encoded protein is CASSRGLAGGPETQYF.

This clonotype has a count of ten or more. This rearrangement joins TRBV12-3 or TRBV12-4 to TRBJ1-2; 8 nucleotides align to TRBD1. The CDR3 has 13 amino acids. The trim removed 5 bases at V and 9 bases at J, leaving 8 bases unmatched. CDR3 DNA: TGTGCCAGCAGTCCCCAGACAGGGGATCGCTACACCTTC. It is translated as CASSPQTGDRYTF.

This clonotype was detected many times. This sequence joins TRBV5-1 and TRBJ2-1, with TRBD2 matching 10 bases. The germline V gene has CDR1 SGHRS and CDR2 YFSETQ. The CDR3 extends over 16 amino acids. V lost 1 base to trimming and J lost 0 bases; unmatched junction nucleotides: 1. Here the CDR3 reads CASSLTSGDSYNEQFF. The CDR3 bases are TGCGCCAGCAGCTTGACTAGCGGGGACTCCTACAATGAGCAGTTCTTC. Filled out from reference TRBV5-1 and TRBJ2-1, the complete variable domain reads KAGVTQTPRYLIKTRGQQVTLSCSPISGHRSVSWYQQTPGQGLQFLFEYFSETQRNKGNFPGRFSGRQFSNSRSEMNVSTLELGDSALYLCASSLTSGDSYNEQFFGPGTRLTVL.

This clonotype was detected ten times or more. The chain recombines TRBV5-1 with TRBJ2-7, with unresolved D. Germline V gene lookup returns CDR1 SGHRS and CDR2 YFSETQ. V shed 3 bases and J shed 4 bases, with 14 bases lying between them. This CDR3 is 14 amino acids long. The CDR3 DNA reads as TGCGCCAGCAGCTCGGACGAAGGGCCATACGAGCAGTACTTC. Protein product: CASSSDEGPYEQYF.

This clonotype was found many times. The chain links TRBV20-1 to TRBJ1-1, with D possibly being TRBD1 (5 bases). The CDR3 runs 15 residues. Germline assignment: CDR1 DFQATT and CDR2 SNEGSKA (reference sequence). Trimming stripped 2 bases from V and 3 bases from J, with 16 bases between. In DNA, the CDR3 is TGCAGTGCTAGACCAAGAACAGGTTCCGACACTGAAGCTTTCTTT. This sequence encodes CSARPRTGSDTEAFF.

At least ten counts were recorded for this clonotype. The genes are TRBV4-1 and TRBJ2-7; weak D call: TRBD2 (5 bases). The CDR3 consists of 14 residues. V dropped 1 base and J dropped 2 bases, with 9 bases sitting between them. Germline CDR1 and CDR2: MGHRA and YSYEKL. The CDR3 sequence is CASSQGRDTYEQYF. CDR3 bases: TGCGCCAGCAGCCAAGGACGGGATACCTACGAGCAGTACTTC.

This clonotype came up many times. The chain uses TRBV10-1 and TRBJ2-1; possible D gene TRBD2, 6 bases. The V gene's germline CDR1 is WNHNN and CDR2 SYGVQD (reference sequence). This CDR3 region has 18 residues. Deletions cut 5 bases from V and 0 bases from J, with 20 bases between. In DNA form, the CDR3 reads TGCGCCAGCAGTCCCACTCGGTGGCCGACTAGCTCCTACAATGAGCAGTTCTTC. It encodes CASSPTRWPTSSYNEQFF.